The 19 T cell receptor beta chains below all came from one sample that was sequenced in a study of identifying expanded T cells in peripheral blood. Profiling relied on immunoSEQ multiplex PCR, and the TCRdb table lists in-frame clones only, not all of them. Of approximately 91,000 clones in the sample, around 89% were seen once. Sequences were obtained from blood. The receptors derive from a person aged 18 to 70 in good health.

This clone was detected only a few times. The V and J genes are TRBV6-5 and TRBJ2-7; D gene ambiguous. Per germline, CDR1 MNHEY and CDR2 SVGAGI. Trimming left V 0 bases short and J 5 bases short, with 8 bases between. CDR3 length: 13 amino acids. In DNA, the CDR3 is TGTGCCAGCAGTTACTCGAAATGGCACGAGCAGTACTTC. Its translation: CASSYSKWHEQYF.

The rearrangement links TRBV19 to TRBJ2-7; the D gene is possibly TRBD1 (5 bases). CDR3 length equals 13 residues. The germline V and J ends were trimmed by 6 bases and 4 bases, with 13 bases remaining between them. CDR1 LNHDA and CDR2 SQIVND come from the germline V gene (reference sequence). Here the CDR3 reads CASRRQGQYEQYF. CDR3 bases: TGTGCCAGTAGGAGGCAGGGTCAGTACGAGCAGTACTTC.

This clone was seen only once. Written as DNA, the CDR3 is TGTGCCAGCAGTTTAGAACAGACTGAAGCTTTCTTT. Translation: CASSLEQTEAFF. This chain connects TRBV28 to TRBJ1-1, with D uncertain. V was shortened by 2 bases and J by 5 bases, with 6 bases between the two germline ends. Germline V gene lookup returns CDR1 MDHEN and CDR2 SYDVKM. CDR3 length: 12 amino acids.

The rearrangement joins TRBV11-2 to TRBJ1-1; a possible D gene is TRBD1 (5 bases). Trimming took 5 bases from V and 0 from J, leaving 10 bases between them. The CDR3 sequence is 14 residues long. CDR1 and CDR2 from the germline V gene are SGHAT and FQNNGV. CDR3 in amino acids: CASSATVMNTEAFF. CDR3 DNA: TGTGCCAGCAGCGCGACAGTGATGAACACTGAAGCTTTCTTT.

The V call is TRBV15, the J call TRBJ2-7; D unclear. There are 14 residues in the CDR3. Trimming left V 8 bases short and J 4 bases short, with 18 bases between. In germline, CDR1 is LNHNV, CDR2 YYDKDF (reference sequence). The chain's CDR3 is CATASGPPAYEQYF. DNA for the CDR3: TGTGCCACCGCCTCAGGACCGCCCGCGTACGAGCAGTACTTC. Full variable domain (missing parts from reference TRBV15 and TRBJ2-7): DAMVIQNPRYQVTQFGKPVTLSCSQTLNHNVMYWYQQKSSQAPKLLFHYYDKDFNNEADTPDNFQSRRPNTSFCFLDIRSPGLGDTAMYLCATASGPPAYEQYFGPGTRLTVT.

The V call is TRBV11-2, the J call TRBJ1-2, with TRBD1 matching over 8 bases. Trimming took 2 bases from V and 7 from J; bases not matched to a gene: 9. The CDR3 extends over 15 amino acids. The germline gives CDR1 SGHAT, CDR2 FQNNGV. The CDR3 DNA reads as TGTGCCAGCAGCTTAACAGGGGGTATCGAGGGTGGCTACACCTTC. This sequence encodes CASSLTGGIEGGYTF. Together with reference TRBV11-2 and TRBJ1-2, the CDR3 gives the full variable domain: EAGVAQSPRYKIIEKRQSVAFWCNPISGHATLYWYQQILGQGPKLLIQFQNNGVVDDSQLPKDRFSAERLKGVDSTLKIQPAKLEDSAVYLCASSLTGGIEGGYTFGSGTRLTVV.

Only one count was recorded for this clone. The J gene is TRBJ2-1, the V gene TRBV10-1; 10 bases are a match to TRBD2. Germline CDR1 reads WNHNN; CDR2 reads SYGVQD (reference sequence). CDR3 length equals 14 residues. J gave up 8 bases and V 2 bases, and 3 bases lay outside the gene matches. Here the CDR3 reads CASSEKLAGYEQFF. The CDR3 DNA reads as TGCGCCAGCAGTGAGAAACTAGCGGGATATGAGCAGTTCTTC.

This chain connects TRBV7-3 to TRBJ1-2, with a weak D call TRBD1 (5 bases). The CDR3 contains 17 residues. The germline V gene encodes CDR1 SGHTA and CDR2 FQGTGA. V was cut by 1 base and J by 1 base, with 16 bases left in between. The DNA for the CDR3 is TGTGCCAGCAGCTTAATAGGGACGAGGGGAAATAACTATGGCTACACCTTC. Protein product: CASSLIGTRGNNYGYTF.

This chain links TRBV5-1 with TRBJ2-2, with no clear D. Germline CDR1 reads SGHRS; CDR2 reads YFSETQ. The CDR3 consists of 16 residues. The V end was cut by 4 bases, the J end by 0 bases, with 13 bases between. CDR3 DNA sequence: TGCGCCAGCAGCCAAGTCAGTGCGGCGAACACCGGGGAGCTGTTTTTT. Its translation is CASSQVSAANTGELFF.

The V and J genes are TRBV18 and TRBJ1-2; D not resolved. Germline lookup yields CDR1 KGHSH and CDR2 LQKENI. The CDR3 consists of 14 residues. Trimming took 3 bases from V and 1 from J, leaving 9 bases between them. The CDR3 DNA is TGTGCCAGCTCACCTTCATACTTTAACTATGGCTACACCTTC. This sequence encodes CASSPSYFNYGYTF.

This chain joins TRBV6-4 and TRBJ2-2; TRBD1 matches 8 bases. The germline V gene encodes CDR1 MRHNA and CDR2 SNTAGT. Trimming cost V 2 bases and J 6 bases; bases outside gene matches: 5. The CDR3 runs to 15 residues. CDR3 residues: CASSDTDRVAGELFF. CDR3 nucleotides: TGTGCCAGCAGTGACACGGACAGGGTGGCCGGGGAGCTGTTTTTT.

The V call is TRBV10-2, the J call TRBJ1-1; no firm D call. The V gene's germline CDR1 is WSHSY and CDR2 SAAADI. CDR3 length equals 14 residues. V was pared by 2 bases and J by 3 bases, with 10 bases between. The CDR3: CASSERAGDTEAFF. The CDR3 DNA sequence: TGCGCCAGCAGTGAGAGGGCCGGGGACACTGAAGCTTTCTTT.

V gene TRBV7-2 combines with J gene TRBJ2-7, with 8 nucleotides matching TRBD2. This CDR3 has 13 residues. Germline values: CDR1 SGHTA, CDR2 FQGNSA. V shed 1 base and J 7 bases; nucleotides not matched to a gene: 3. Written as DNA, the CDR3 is TGTGCCAGCAGCTTAGTGCCGGGAGGGGAGCAGTACTTC. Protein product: CASSLVPGGEQYF.

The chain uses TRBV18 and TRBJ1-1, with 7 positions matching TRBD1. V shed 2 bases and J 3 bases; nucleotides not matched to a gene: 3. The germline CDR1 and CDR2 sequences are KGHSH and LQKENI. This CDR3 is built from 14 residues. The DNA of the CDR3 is TGTGCCAGCTCACCAAGACAGGGAGACACTGAAGCTTTCTTT. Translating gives CASSPRQGDTEAFF.

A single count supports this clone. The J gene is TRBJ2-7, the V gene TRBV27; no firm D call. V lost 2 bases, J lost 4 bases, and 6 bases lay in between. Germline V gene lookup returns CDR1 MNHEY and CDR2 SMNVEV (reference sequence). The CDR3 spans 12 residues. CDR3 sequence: CASSLTVYEQYF. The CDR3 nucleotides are TGTGCCAGCAGTTTAACGGTTTACGAGCAGTACTTC.

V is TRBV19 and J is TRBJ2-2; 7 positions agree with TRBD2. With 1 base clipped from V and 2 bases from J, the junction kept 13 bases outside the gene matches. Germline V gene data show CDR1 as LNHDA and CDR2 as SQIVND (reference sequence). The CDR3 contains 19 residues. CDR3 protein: CASSIVAGGRDHNTGELFF. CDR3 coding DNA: TGTGCCAGTAGTATAGTCGCCGGGGGGAGGGACCATAACACCGGGGAGCTGTTTTTT.

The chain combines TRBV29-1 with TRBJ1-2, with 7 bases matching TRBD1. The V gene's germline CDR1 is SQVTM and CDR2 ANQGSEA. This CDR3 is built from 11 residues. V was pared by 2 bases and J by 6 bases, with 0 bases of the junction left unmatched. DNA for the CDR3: TGCAGCGTTGAACAGGGGGATGGCTACACCTTC. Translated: CSVEQGDGYTF.

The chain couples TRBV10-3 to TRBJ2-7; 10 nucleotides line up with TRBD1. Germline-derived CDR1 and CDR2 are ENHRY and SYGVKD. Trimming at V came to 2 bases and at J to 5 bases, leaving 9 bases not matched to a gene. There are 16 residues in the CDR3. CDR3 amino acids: CAISETPGQGSHEQYF. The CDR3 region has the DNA TGTGCCATCAGTGAGACACCGGGACAGGGGAGCCACGAGCAGTACTTC.

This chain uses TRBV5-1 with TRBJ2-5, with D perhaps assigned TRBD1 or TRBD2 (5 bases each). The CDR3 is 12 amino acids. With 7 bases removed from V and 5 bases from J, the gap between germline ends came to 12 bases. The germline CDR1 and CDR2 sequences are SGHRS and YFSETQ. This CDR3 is CASWDGGETQYF. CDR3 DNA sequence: TGCGCCAGCTGGGACGGCGGGGAGACCCAGTACTTC.